This T cell receptor beta chain came from a study of blood T cells in healthy people across ages (dated by TCRdb to the mid-2010s). Regarding the research as a whole: Template switching captured roughly one uniquely barcoded TCR beta cDNA molecule per two T cells in model experiments. The study measured age-related changes in TCR beta repertoire diversity using deep sequencing normalized with unique cDNA molecular identifiers. The donors were divided into four age groups: young (average 16 years), middle-aged (under 40), aged (roughly 66) and long-lived (82). To avoid experimental bias, donors of different ages were randomly spread across the sequencing lanes. Two additional independent replicas of 1 million unique cDNA reads from the same blood draw were analyzed for two donors (one aged 18 to 30 and one aged 80 or older). What the work shows at the level of the full study, not this receptor alone: Bulk unsorted PBMC profiling prevented conclusive comparison of naive and antigen-experienced compartments. Because donor CMV infection status was unknown, age-related changes in expanded clonotypes were potentially confounded. Compared with the aged group, more naive CD4+ T cells, fewer expanded clones and increased TCR diversity were shown by the long-lived group, suggesting age selection. Estimates of total diversity from one million sequenced T cells were regarded as lower bounds and underestimates. Observed TCR beta diversity per million T cells fell roughly linearly with age, and a significant reduction was already apparent by age around 39. Observed TCR beta diversity correlated strongly with the percentage of naive T cells measured by flow cytometry.

A few counts support this clonotype. The antigen this receptor binds is unknown. No base quality values were provided; no much bigger clone lies one nucleotide off. Donors were roughly 40 systemically healthy Caucasian individuals from Russia aged 6 to 90 years. About 10 milliliters of peripheral blood were collected from each donor into EDTA-treated Vacutainer tubes. Ficoll-Paque density-gradient centrifugation was used to isolate PBMCs, with at least 7 million obtained per sample. Total RNA, at least 5 micrograms per sample, was extracted from PBMCs with Trizol reagent. For every donor, an aliquot of PBMCs went through flow cytometry to measure the percentages of naive CD45RAhigh/CD27high T cells. The library was built by means of 5' RACE. Data came from an Illumina HiSeq 2500. A second PCR of 7 to 11 cycles was performed with a sample-barcoded 5' primer and a J-beta primer mix. A template-switch 5' adaptor carrying 12 random nucleotides introduced a unique molecular identifier onto each TCR beta cDNA molecule. Each sample yielded at least 2.5 million CDR3-containing paired-end reads. All of the RNA was converted into first-strand cDNA using the Mint cDNA synthesis kit, with a TRBC-specific oligonucleotide serving as the primer. Following uracil-DNA glycosylase treatment, all cDNA underwent a first 18-cycle PCR with the universal primers M1SS and BC2_uni_R. The paper's data handling went like this. Each sample was normalized by randomly selecting 1 million high-quality reads, each carrying a distinct molecular identifier. Reads sharing molecular identifiers were discarded rather than binned into consensus sequences. CDR3 identification, clonotype clustering and error correction used MiTCR with a Q25 quality threshold and the strictest error-elimination algorithm. A nonparametric unseen species model using Euler transformation provided a lower-bound estimate of total TCR beta diversity. The public sequencing data were trimmed at Q25 with fastp and processed into clonotypes with MiXCR by TCRdb, which kept only in-frame beta chains. Identical CDR3 proteins give one entry, which carries the most common genes and DNA. TCRdb's processing, not the authors' own work, is the source of the V and J calls. For this sample the table gives roughly 930,000 distinct CDR3 sequences, of which roughly 43% were detected only once. Around an eighth of the sample goes to the ten largest clones.

The CDR3 covers 14 residues, taking in both the cysteine and the phenylalanine. Only the CDR3 portion is preserved as DNA: 42 bases, with reading frame beginning at the first base. The V and J ends are trimmed by 3 bases and 3 bases, leaving 6 bases between them. Input material: blood. The chain is assembled from TRBV12-3 or TRBV12-4 and TRBJ2-6; the D gene is unclear. The sequence came from a man in his thirties or forties in good health. The CDR3 protein is CASSLNGGANVLTF. The DNA reads as follows: TGTGCCAGCAGTTTGAATGGTGGGGCCAACGTCCTGACTTTC.